This T cell receptor (beta chain) was identified in a study of blood T cell repertoires in COVID-19. Authors' processing steps: Estimation of nucleated cell counts relied on the amplification of reference gene primers. Clones were sequenced by immunoSEQ multiplex PCR, and TCRdb holds only the in-frame ones, with some missing. Clone size and the V and J calls come from that table; the DNA yielded D and trimming. The repertoire has roughly 250,000 clones, 86% of them found once; the top ten carry about an eighth. CDR1 is SGHNT, CDR2 YYREEE, per germline (reference sequence). V dropped 5 bases and J dropped 5 bases, with 26 bases sitting between them. The CDR3 length is 17 residues.

The chain uses TRBV5-4 and TRBJ2-7, with D perhaps matching TRBD1 (6 bases). The sequenced sample consisted of peripheral blood. The sequence came from a woman aged 25 to 45 with COVID-19, enrolled during active disease. As DNA, the CDR3 is TGTGCCAGCAGTGATGAACCGGGACAAAGGATCTGGGACGAGCAGTACTTC. Encoded protein: CASSDEPGQRIWDEQYF.